This TCR beta chain comes out of a study of cytomegalovirus exposure and HLA in healthy donors. The study, taken as a whole, reports: Researchers counted 180 or so TCR beta chains as cytomegalovirus-associated.

This CDR3 region has 15 residues. Trimming removed 1 base from V and 9 bases from J; junction bases left unmatched: 7. The germline V gene encodes CDR1 SGHDT and CDR2 YYEEEE. Each donor's status was that of a healthy bone marrow donor. PCR primers comprised 60 Vbeta and 13 Jbeta primers. In the authors' workflow: In a later analysis, around 10 million of approximately 81 million unique beta chains occurred in at least two donors. Clones were read by immunoSEQ multiplex PCR, and TCRdb kept only the in-frame ones, dropping some. That table supplies the V and J calls and clone size; D and trimming were determined from the DNA. The table records a few hundred thousand clones, about three quarters of them present only once. As concerns this clone: Its antigen is not known.

V usage is TRBV5-6 and J usage is TRBJ1-6, with TRBD1 identical over 7 bases. The sequencing sample was made of PBMCs. This receptor was obtained from a woman aged 55-69 years in good health and CMV-seropositive. CDR3: CASSLSPGGGSPLHF. The CDR3 bases are TGTGCCAGCAGCTTGAGTCCAGGGGGTGGTTCACCCCTCCACTTT.